The entry that follows covers one T cell receptor beta chain sequence. What it recognizes is unknown. This sample stems from a study of T cell responses to AZD1222 COVID-19 vaccine. The V end lost 4 bases, the J end lost 6 bases, and 22 bases lay between the germline ends. This CDR3 region has 17 residues. The germline V gene has CDR1 ENHRY and CDR2 SYGVKD. Method: immunoSEQ multiplex PCR; TCRdb's copy keeps in-frame clones and lacks some. This sample yields about 120,000 clones, of which over 80% are seen a single time; under 7% belongs to the top ten. The study's findings and limits: The CD4 TCRs associated with vaccination extended across spike and predominated at 160-218 and 743-854.

This chain uses TRBV10-3 with TRBJ2-1; D might be TRBD2 (6 bases). Sequenced here: peripheral blood, sampled on day 0 of AZD1222 vaccination. The sequence was collected from an adult in good health. The CDR3 protein is CAISGKELTGVSNEQFF. CDR3 in DNA: TGTGCCATCAGTGGCAAGGAATTAACGGGGGTTAGCAATGAGCAGTTCTTC.